This entry concerns a single T cell receptor (beta chain). Healthy Russian Caucasian donors spanned ages about 6 to 100 years. Every donor gave roughly 9.2 milliliters of peripheral blood. Each sample yielded at least 6.5 million isolated PBMCs. This sample was included in a study of blood T cells in healthy people across ages. A J-beta primer mix and a sample-barcoded 5' primer were used in a second PCR of about 6 to 12 cycles. Each CDR3 protein gets one entry after TCRdb re-called the 5' RACE reads with MiXCR. The sample has 1.5 million or so distinct CDR3 sequences, roughly 45% seen once. The sequenced sample consisted of blood. The origin of this receptor is a woman aged 18 to 35 in good health.

CDR3 sequence reads: CASSPRTVGSEAFF. The CDR3 bases are TGTGCCAGCAGTCCCCGAACAGTGGGTTCTGAAGCTTTCTTT. The chain joins TRBV12-3 or TRBV12-4 to TRBJ1-1; no firm D call. The ends were cut back, 5 bases at V and 6 bases at J, with 16 bases in the middle. CDR3 length: 14 amino acids.